Presented here are 10 T cell receptor beta chains from one specimen sequenced in a study of T-cell memory formation after mild COVID-19 (dated by TCRdb to the early 2020s). The method was 5' RACE. Sequencing used an Illumina NovaSeq 6000. TCRdb reanalyzed the raw reads on its own, using fastp at Q25 for trimming and MiXCR for clone calling, and kept in-frame beta chains. Identical CDR3 proteins give one entry, which carries the most common genes and DNA. Counted in this sample were 150,000 to 200,000 distinct CDR3 sequences; more than 15% of them appeared once. The ten top clones hold under 2.5% of the sample. The specimen sequenced was PBMCs or a T cell subset sorted from them (not recorded which). These receptor sequences come from an adult woman who had mild COVID-19 (a few samples of this study predate the infection). The sample titles of this study are shuffled in the database, so cell type and time point are left out; the donor was told from shared clones.

The chain has TRBV5-1 and TRBJ1-2, with TRBD1 as a possible D gene (5 bases). Germline-derived CDR1 and CDR2 are SGHRS and YFSETQ. The CDR3 loop spans 17 amino acids. The V end was cut by 0 bases, the J end by 2 bases, with 17 bases between. The CDR3 coding sequence is TGCGCCAGCAGCTTGGCAGGCAGGGCCACCCCCAACTATGGCTACACCTTC. It specifies CASSLAGRATPNYGYTF.

The genes are TRBV20-1 and TRBJ1-2; D is perhaps TRBD1 (5 bases). The germline V gene encodes CDR1 DFQATT and CDR2 SNEGSKA (reference sequence). Trimming removed 3 bases at V and 4 bases at J, with 15 bases between. The CDR3 spans 14 residues. CDR3 sequence reads: CSARGQASGYGYTF. The DNA for the CDR3 is TGCAGTGCTAGGGGGCAGGCCTCGGGCTATGGCTACACCTTC.

The rearrangement uses TRBV4-2 and TRBJ1-2; a possible D gene is TRBD1 (5 bases). The V gene's germline CDR1 is LGHNA and CDR2 YNFKEQ. The CDR3 is made up of 15 amino acids. The V end lost 7 bases, the J end lost 5 bases, and 20 bases lay between the germline ends. The CDR3: CASTSDGQGFYGYTF. CDR3 sequence (DNA): TGTGCCAGCACCTCTGACGGTCAGGGATTTTATGGCTACACCTTC.

The gene calls are TRBV12-3 or TRBV12-4 and TRBJ1-2; no reliable D call. The V end lost 1 base, the J end lost 5 bases, and 5 bases lay between the germline ends. This CDR3 is 12 amino acids long. CDR3 residues: CASSLGTYGYTF. CDR3 bases: TGTGCCAGCAGTTTAGGAACATATGGCTACACCTTC.

J is TRBJ2-1 and V is TRBV5-1, with D unresolved. Trimming pared 0 bases from V and 0 bases from J, leaving 10 bases between. Germline assignment: CDR1 SGHRS and CDR2 YFSETQ. The CDR3 extends over 16 amino acids. The CDR3 nucleotides are TGCGCCAGCAGCTTGGCCAGCGTCAGCTCCTACAATGAGCAGTTCTTC. The encoded protein is CASSLASVSSYNEQFF.

The rearrangement joins TRBV27 to TRBJ1-3; 11 nucleotides align to TRBD1. With V trimmed by 4 bases and J by 10 bases, 15 bases remained unmatched. There are 17 residues in the CDR3. The V gene's germline CDR1 is MNHEY and CDR2 SMNVEV (reference sequence). The CDR3 sequence is CASSSRSTGQGVRTIYF. CDR3 sequence (DNA): TGTGCCAGCAGTTCCAGATCCACGGGACAGGGGGTTCGGACCATATATTTT.

V usage is TRBV7-8 and J usage is TRBJ1-1; 8 nucleotides agree with TRBD1. Unmatched junction bases numbered 6, after V lost 4 bases and J lost 2 bases. Germline CDR1 and CDR2: SGHVS and FQNEAQ. The CDR3 contains 15 residues. As DNA, the CDR3 is TGTGCCAGCAGCTCCAGGGGGCATTTCAACACTGAAGCTTTCTTT. It yields the protein CASSSRGHFNTEAFF.

The chain recombines TRBV18 with TRBJ2-1; 14 bases are shared with TRBD2. This CDR3 has 16 residues. Trimming removed 2 bases from V and 7 bases from J; junction bases left unmatched: 4. Looked up from germline, CDR1 is KGHSH and CDR2 is LQKENI. CDR3 nucleotides: TGTGCCAGCTCACCAGGGGGACTAGCGGGAGTGAATGAGCAGTTCTTC. It is translated as CASSPGGLAGVNEQFF.

This clonotype turned up a few times. J is TRBJ1-2 and V is TRBV5-6; D perhaps matches TRBD1 (6 bases). The CDR3 runs to 16 residues. Trimming stripped 6 bases from V and 8 bases from J, with 26 bases between. Germline V gene lookup returns CDR1 SGHDT and CDR2 YYEEEE. The CDR3 DNA follows: TGTGCCAGCACCTCGGAAGCCGGGACAAGGAGAGGGGGCTACACCTTC. Its protein is CASTSEAGTRRGGYTF.

The chain recombines TRBV27 with TRBJ1-2; TRBD1 agrees at 9 bases. With 10 bases clipped from V and 8 bases from J, the junction kept 14 bases outside the gene matches. Germline values: CDR1 MNHEY, CDR2 SMNVEV (reference sequence). The CDR3 is 14 residues long. Here the CDR3 DNA reads TGTGCCACCGAGCCTGGACAGGGGAGAGGAGGCTACACCTTC. Its translation: CATEPGQGRGGYTF.